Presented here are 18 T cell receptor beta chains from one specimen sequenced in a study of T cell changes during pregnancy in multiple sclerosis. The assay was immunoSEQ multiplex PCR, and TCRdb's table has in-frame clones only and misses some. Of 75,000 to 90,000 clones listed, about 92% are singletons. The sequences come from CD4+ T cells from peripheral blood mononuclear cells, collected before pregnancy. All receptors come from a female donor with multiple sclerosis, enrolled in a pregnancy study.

The CDR3: CASSPPGGPNQPQHF. The CDR3 DNA is TGTGCCAGCTCACCACCCGGGGGACCTAATCAGCCCCAGCATTTT. This chain joins TRBV18 and TRBJ1-5, with D maybe TRBD1 (5 bases). CDR1 is KGHSH, CDR2 LQKENI, per germline. V was trimmed by 0 bases and J by 4 bases, leaving 10 bases between them. The CDR3 is 15 residues long.

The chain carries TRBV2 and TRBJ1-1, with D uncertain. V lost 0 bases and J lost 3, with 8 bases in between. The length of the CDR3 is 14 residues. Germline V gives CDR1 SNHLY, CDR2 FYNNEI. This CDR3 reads CASSEASVHTEAFF. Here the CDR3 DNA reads TGTGCCAGCAGTGAAGCGTCTGTCCACACTGAAGCTTTCTTT.

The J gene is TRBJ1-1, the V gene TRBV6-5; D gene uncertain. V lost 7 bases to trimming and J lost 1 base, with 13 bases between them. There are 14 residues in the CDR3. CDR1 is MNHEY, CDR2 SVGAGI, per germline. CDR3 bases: TGTGCCAGCACACGCTACCTAAGGAACACTGAAGCTTTCTTT. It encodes CASTRYLRNTEAFF.

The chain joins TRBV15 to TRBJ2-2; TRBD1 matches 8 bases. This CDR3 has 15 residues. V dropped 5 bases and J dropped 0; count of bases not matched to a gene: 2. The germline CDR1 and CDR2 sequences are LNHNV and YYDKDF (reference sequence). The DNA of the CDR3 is TGTGCCACCAGCGGGGGACAGGCGAACACCGGGGAGCTGTTTTTT. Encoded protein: CATSGGQANTGELFF.

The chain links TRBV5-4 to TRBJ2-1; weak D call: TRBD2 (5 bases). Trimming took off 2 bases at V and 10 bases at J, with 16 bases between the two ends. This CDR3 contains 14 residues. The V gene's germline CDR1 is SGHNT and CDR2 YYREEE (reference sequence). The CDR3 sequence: CASSFEGPNVEQFF. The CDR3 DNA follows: TGTGCCAGCAGCTTCGAGGGCCCGAACGTAGAGCAGTTCTTC.

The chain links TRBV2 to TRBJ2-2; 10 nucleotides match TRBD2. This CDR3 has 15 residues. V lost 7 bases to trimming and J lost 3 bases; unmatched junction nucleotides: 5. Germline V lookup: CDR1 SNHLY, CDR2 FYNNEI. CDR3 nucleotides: TGTGCCAGCAAGGGACTAGCGATCGACACCGGGGAGCTGTTTTTT. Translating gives CASKGLAIDTGELFF.

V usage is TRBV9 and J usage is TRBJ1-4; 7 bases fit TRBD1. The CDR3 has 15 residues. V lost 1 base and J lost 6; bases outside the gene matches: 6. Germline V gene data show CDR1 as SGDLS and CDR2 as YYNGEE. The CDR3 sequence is CASSVTDRKYEKLFF. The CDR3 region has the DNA TGTGCCAGCAGCGTAACGGACAGGAAGTATGAAAAACTGTTTTTT.

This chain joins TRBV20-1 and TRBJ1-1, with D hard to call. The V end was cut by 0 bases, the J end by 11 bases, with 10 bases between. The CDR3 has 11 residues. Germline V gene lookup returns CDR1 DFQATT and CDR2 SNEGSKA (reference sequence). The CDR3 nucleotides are TGCAGTGCTAGAGATGGGAGGCTCGCTTTCTTT. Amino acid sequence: CSARDGRLAFF.

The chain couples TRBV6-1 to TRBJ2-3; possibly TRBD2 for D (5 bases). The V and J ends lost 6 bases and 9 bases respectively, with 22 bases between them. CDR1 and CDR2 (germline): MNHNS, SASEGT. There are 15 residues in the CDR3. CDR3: CASRLDFKIEGTQYF. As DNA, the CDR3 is TGTGCCAGCAGACTAGACTTCAAAATAGAGGGAACGCAGTATTTT.

This CDR3 is CASSLPMAFEPQHF. The CDR3 DNA reads as TGTGCCAGCAGTTTACCGATGGCATTTGAGCCCCAGCATTTT. The rearrangement joins TRBV28 to TRBJ1-5; no clear D. The germline V gene has CDR1 MDHEN and CDR2 SYDVKM. This CDR3 has 14 amino acids. V was shortened by 2 bases and J by 8 bases, with 13 bases between the two germline ends.

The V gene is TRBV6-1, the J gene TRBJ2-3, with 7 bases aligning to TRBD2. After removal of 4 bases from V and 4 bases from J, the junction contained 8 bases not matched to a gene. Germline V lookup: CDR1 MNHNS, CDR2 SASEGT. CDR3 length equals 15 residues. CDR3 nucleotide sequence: TGTGCCAGCAGTGGGGCAGCCGGGAGGTCAGATACGCAGTATTTT. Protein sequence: CASSGAAGRSDTQYF.

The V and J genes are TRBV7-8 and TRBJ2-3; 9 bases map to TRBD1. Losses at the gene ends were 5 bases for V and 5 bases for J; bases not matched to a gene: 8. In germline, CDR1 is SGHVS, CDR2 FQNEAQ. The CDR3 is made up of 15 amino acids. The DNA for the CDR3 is TGTGCCAGCAGCGACGACAGGGGGATAGGAGATACGCAGTATTTT. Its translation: CASSDDRGIGDTQYF.

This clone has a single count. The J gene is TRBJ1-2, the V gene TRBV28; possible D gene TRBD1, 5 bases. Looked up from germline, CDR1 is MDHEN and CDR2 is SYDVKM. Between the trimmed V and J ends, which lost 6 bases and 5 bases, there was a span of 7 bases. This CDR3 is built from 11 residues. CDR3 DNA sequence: TGTGCCAGCAGCAGACAGTATGGCTACACCTTC. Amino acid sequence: CASSRQYGYTF.

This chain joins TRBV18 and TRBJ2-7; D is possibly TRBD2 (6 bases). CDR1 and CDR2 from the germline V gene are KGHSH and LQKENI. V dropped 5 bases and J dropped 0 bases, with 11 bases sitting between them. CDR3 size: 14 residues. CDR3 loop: CASSRVRDSYEQYF. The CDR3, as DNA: TGTGCCAGCTCAAGGGTGCGGGACTCCTACGAGCAGTACTTC.

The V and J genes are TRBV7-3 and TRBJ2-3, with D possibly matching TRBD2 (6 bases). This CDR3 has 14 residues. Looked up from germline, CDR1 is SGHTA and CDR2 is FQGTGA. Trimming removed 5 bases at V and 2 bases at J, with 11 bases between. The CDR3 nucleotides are TGTGCCAGCAGCCGGGACTTTCCCACAGATACGCAGTATTTT. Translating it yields CASSRDFPTDTQYF.

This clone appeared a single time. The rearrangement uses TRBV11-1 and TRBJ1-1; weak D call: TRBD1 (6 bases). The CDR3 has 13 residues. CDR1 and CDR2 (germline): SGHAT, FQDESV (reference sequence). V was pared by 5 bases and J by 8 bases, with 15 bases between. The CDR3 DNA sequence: TGTGCCAGCAGCGAAGGCGGGGGCCTCGAAGCTTTCTTT. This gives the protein CASSEGGGLEAFF.

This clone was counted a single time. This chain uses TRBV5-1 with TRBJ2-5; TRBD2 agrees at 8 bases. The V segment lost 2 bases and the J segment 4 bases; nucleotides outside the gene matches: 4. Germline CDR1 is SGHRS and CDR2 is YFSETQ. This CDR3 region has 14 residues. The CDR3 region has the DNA TGCGCCAGCAGCTTAGGCGGGAGGTCAGAGACCCAGTACTTC. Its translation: CASSLGGRSETQYF. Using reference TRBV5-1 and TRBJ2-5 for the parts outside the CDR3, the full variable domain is KAGVTQTPRYLIKTRGQQVTLSCSPISGHRSVSWYQQTPGQGLQFLFEYFSETQRNKGNFPGRFSGRQFSNSRSEMNVSTLELGDSALYLCASSLGGRSETQYFGPGTRLLVL.

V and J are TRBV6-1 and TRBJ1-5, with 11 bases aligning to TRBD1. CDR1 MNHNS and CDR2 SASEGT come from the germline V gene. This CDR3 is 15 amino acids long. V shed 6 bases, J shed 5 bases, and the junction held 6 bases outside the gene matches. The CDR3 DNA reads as TGTGCCAGCAGGGGGGACAGGGGGTCGGATCAGCCCCAGCATTTT. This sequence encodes CASRGDRGSDQPQHF.